This T cell receptor beta chain was captured in a study of beta chain features in type 1 diabetes. Only a few counts were recorded for this clone. Its antigen is currently unknown. Findings and limits, study-wide: Patients with Type 1 diabetes showed moderately but significantly shorter TCRB CDR3s in all four CD4+ subsets.

All of the isolated RNA was reverse transcribed, so expressed TCRB transcripts were sequenced. Clones were read by immunoSEQ multiplex PCR, and TCRdb kept only the in-frame ones, dropping some. Of hundreds of thousands of clones in the sample, around 15% were seen once. The ends lost 4 bases at V and 4 bases at J; junction bases unmatched: 5. The germline V gene has CDR1 PRHDT and CDR2 FYEKMQ (reference sequence). The CDR3 has 16 amino acids. The source is a man in his late teens or twenties with type 1 diabetes. The V gene is TRBV13, the J gene TRBJ2-1; TRBD2 aligns across 12 bases. What was sequenced was naive CD4+ T cells from blood. The CDR3 DNA sequence: TGTGCCAGCAGCTATCGACTAGCGGGGGCGTACAATGAGCAGTTCTTC. Translated: CASSYRLAGAYNEQFF.